One and the same sample provided the 24 T cell receptor beta chains below, sequenced in a study of shared clonotypes between healthy human individuals. Libraries were prepared by immunoSEQ multiplex PCR; TCRdb keeps only in-frame clonotypes and omits some of them. In the table there are 2 million to 2.5 million clones, approximately 93% of which are singletons. The sequenced sample was naive CD4+ T cells from PBMCs. Subset specified: CD45RA+ positively selected. The origin of the receptors is a man in his late teens or twenties in good health. Some clones in this sample may be carry-over from other donors' samples.

There are a few counts of this clone. The chain recombines TRBV28 with TRBJ1-5; no definite D call. The germline gives CDR1 MDHEN, CDR2 SYDVKM. V was shortened by 7 bases and J by 4 bases, with 8 bases between the two germline ends. This CDR3 region has 12 residues. CDR3 residues: CASNLANQPQHF. The DNA for the CDR3 is TGTGCCAGCAACTTAGCGAATCAGCCCCAGCATTTT.

V and J are TRBV6-5 and TRBJ2-7; weak D call: TRBD2 (6 bases). CDR3 length equals 14 residues. V gave up 5 bases and J gave up 6 bases, with 17 bases separating them. Germline V gene sequence: CDR1 MNHEY, CDR2 SVGAGI. The CDR3 reads CASSVRDSRGEQYF. The DNA for the CDR3 is TGTGCCAGCAGTGTTCGGGACTCCCGAGGCGAGCAGTACTTC.

This clone was recorded only once. The rearrangement joins TRBV4-1 to TRBJ1-2; tentative D call: TRBD1 (6 bases). This CDR3 comprises 16 residues. Trimming cost V 4 bases and J 2 bases, with 17 bases left between them. Germline assignment: CDR1 MGHRA and CDR2 YSYEKL. CDR3 coding DNA: TGCGCCAGCAGCCCTATGTCGACAGGCCCGAACTATGGCTACACCTTC. Amino acids: CASSPMSTGPNYGYTF.

The chain couples TRBV7-8 to TRBJ1-5; D unresolved. The CDR3 length is 15 residues. Germline assignment: CDR1 SGHVS and CDR2 FQNEAQ. V was cut by 0 bases and J by 5 bases, with 11 bases left in between. CDR3 sequence: CASSLADALDQPQHF. The CDR3 DNA reads as TGTGCCAGCAGCTTAGCGGACGCGTTGGATCAGCCCCAGCATTTT.

The CDR3: CASSLAGHNEQFF. CDR3 bases: TGTGCCAGCAGCTTAGCGGGGCACAATGAGCAGTTCTTC. The chain uses TRBV7-2 and TRBJ2-1; D possibly corresponds to TRBD1 (5 bases). V was pared by 0 bases and J by 5 bases, with 5 bases between. Germline CDR1 and CDR2: SGHTA and FQGNSA. This CDR3 comprises 13 residues.

A remark on this clone: The same CDR3 also results from other DNA sequences found in this sample. The V and J genes are TRBV28 and TRBJ2-7; D is undetermined. V was pared by 3 bases and J by 3 bases, with 3 bases between. Germline values: CDR1 MDHEN, CDR2 SYDVKM. CDR3 length: 11 residues. CDR3 bases: TGTGCCAGCAGTTTGCGCTACGAGCAGTACTTC. Translated, it gives CASSLRYEQYF.

This clone is a singleton in its sample. V and J are TRBV5-8 and TRBJ2-5; 10 bases are a match to TRBD1. The trim removed 0 bases at V and 5 bases at J, leaving 16 bases unmatched. This CDR3 has 19 residues. The germline CDR1 and CDR2 sequences are SGHTS and YDEGEE. The CDR3 sequence: CASSLGHSFWGQGMETQYF. The CDR3 DNA follows: TGTGCCAGCAGCTTGGGGCACTCCTTTTGGGGACAGGGGATGGAGACCCAGTACTTC.

J is TRBJ1-2 and V is TRBV28; D uncertain. There are 14 residues in the CDR3. Germline V lookup: CDR1 MDHEN, CDR2 SYDVKM. V was trimmed by 3 bases and J by 5 bases, leaving 13 bases between them. CDR3 nucleotides: TGTGCCAGCAGTTTCGCAGGCCTAGGTTATGGCTACACCTTC. This sequence encodes CASSFAGLGYGYTF.

The J gene is TRBJ1-2, the V gene TRBV5-1; 7 bases fit TRBD1. This CDR3 region has 14 residues. Germline-derived CDR1 and CDR2 are SGHRS and YFSETQ. Germline trimming cut 2 bases from V and 6 bases from J; bases unmatched to any gene: 7. CDR3 DNA sequence: TGCGCCAGCAGCTTTACAGGGGATACCCATGGCTACACCTTC. Its protein product is CASSFTGDTHGYTF.

The chain is built from TRBV5-4 and TRBJ2-5, with 7 bases that match TRBD2. The CDR3 spans 15 residues. CDR1 and CDR2 (germline): SGHNT, YYREEE (reference sequence). Trimming took 0 bases from V and 5 from J; bases not matched to a gene: 7. CDR3 region: CASSLAAAGRETQYF. As DNA, the CDR3 is TGTGCCAGCAGCTTGGCGGCAGCGGGGAGGGAGACCCAGTACTTC.

The chain links TRBV5-1 to TRBJ1-1; 8 bases map to TRBD1. The CDR3 covers 17 residues. Per the germline V gene, CDR1 is SGHRS and CDR2 is YFSETQ. The V and J ends lost 3 bases and 4 bases, in that order; junction bases with no gene match: 14. CDR3 protein: CASSSTRDRKAGTEAFF. In nucleotides, the CDR3 is TGCGCCAGCAGCTCTACCAGGGACAGGAAGGCGGGCACTGAAGCTTTCTTT.

This chain connects TRBV6-6 to TRBJ2-3; tentatively, D is TRBD2 (5 bases). Germline lookup yields CDR1 MNHNY and CDR2 SVGAGI (reference sequence). Trimming removed 3 bases at V and 6 bases at J, with 16 bases between. This CDR3 comprises 15 residues. The CDR3 bases are TGTGCCAGCAGTTATAGGGCGGAACTAGGGGATACGCAGTATTTT. Its protein product is CASSYRAELGDTQYF.

V is TRBV11-2 and J is TRBJ1-5; TRBD1 matches 7 bases. V shed 5 bases, J shed 2 bases, and the junction held 9 bases outside the gene matches. This CDR3 is 16 amino acids long. Germline V gene lookup returns CDR1 SGHAT and CDR2 FQNNGV. CDR3 nucleotides: TGTGCCAGCAGCCCCTTGGGACAGCTAGGCAATCAGCCCCAGCATTTT. Protein: CASSPLGQLGNQPQHF.

The CDR3 loop reads CASSEATGVNIQYF. The CDR3 bases are TGTGCCAGCAGTGAAGCCACGGGGGTAAACATTCAGTACTTC. The chain employs TRBV2 and TRBJ2-4; a weak D match, TRBD2 (6 bases). The ends were cut back, 0 bases at V and 6 bases at J, with 9 bases in the middle. CDR1 is SNHLY and CDR2 is FYNNEI in the germline V gene. The CDR3 length is 14 residues. The full variable domain, in which reference TRBV2 and TRBJ2-4 provide the parts outside the CDR3, is EPEVTQTPSHQVTQMGQEVILRCVPISNHLYFYWYRQILGQKVEFLVSFYNNEISEKSEIFDDQFSVERPDGSNFTLKIRSTKLEDSAMYFCASSEATGVNIQYFGAGTRLSVL.

The rearrangement links TRBV4-2 to TRBJ2-3; D gene ambiguous. Germline V gene sequence: CDR1 LGHNA, CDR2 YNFKEQ. Trimming stripped 0 bases from V and 6 bases from J, with 16 bases between. The CDR3 loop spans 16 amino acids. The CDR3 reads CASSQEWHSSADTQYF. The CDR3 nucleotides are TGTGCCAGCAGCCAAGAGTGGCACTCGAGTGCTGATACGCAGTATTTT.

The chain employs TRBV6-5 and TRBJ2-7, with D hard to call. Trimming removed 6 bases from V and 1 base from J, with 10 bases in between. The CDR3 is 13 amino acids. The germline V gene encodes CDR1 MNHEY and CDR2 SVGAGI. CDR3 DNA sequence: TGTGCCAGCAGCGCCTCGAATTCCTACGAGCAGTACTTC. Amino acid sequence: CASSASNSYEQYF.

This sequence joins TRBV5-1 and TRBJ2-3; 7 nucleotides match TRBD1. Unmatched junction bases numbered 5, after V lost 4 bases and J lost 0 bases. This CDR3 contains 15 residues. CDR1 is SGHRS and CDR2 is YFSETQ in the germline V gene. The chain's CDR3 is CASSVTGQSTDTQYF. The CDR3 DNA follows: TGCGCCAGCAGCGTTACGGGACAGAGCACAGATACGCAGTATTTT.

This chain connects TRBV5-4 to TRBJ2-3; D call uncertain. Germline-derived CDR1 and CDR2 are SGHNT and YYREEE (reference sequence). With 4 bases removed from V and 5 bases from J, the gap between germline ends came to 11 bases. This CDR3 spans 13 amino acids. The CDR3 DNA reads as TGTGCCAGCAGCCCACTAATTGGAGATACGCAGTATTTT. This sequence encodes CASSPLIGDTQYF.

This chain joins TRBV21-1 and TRBJ2-3; the table calls TRBD1, which could not be checked here. TRBV21-1 is termed a pseudogene. The CDR3 length is 17 residues. CDR3 amino acids: CASSILQGWSSTDTQYF. CDR3 nucleotides: TGTGCCAGCAGCATATTACAGGGTTGGTCTAGCACAGATACGCAGTATTTT.

The chain joins TRBV28 to TRBJ2-7, with TRBD2 matching over 9 bases. V shed 6 bases and J 3 bases; nucleotides not matched to a gene: 12. Per the germline V gene, CDR1 is MDHEN and CDR2 is SYDVKM. The length of the CDR3 is 16 residues. The CDR3 loop is CASSHQGGLAIYEQYF. CDR3 nucleotide sequence: TGTGCCAGCAGCCACCAGGGCGGACTAGCGATCTACGAGCAGTACTTC.

V and J are TRBV7-9 and TRBJ2-2; D is tentatively TRBD1 or TRBD2 (6 bases each). This CDR3 spans 15 amino acids. CDR1 and CDR2 from the germline V gene are SEHNR and FQNEAQ (reference sequence). Trimming took 6 bases from V and 6 from J, leaving 17 bases between them. This chain's CDR3 is CASSTWGADPGELFF. CDR3 nucleotides: TGTGCCAGCAGTACTTGGGGGGCCGACCCCGGGGAGCTGTTTTTT.

V gene TRBV28 combines with J gene TRBJ2-1; 10 nucleotides agree with TRBD1. Looked up from germline, CDR1 is MDHEN and CDR2 is SYDVKM. The CDR3 sequence is 13 residues long. The V and J ends lost 9 bases and 12 bases, in that order; junction bases with no gene match: 11. CDR3 DNA sequence: TGTGCCAGTCGGGGACAGGGGCTTTTGGGGCAGTTCTTC. This gives the protein CASRGQGLLGQFF.

V is TRBV5-4 and J is TRBJ2-2; 8 bases are a match to TRBD1. The germline V gene encodes CDR1 SGHNT and CDR2 YYREEE (reference sequence). Trimming at V came to 4 bases and at J to 13 bases, leaving 18 bases not matched to a gene. The CDR3 length is 16 residues. The CDR3 loop is CASSGPGAKIDRGLFF. The DNA for the CDR3 is TGTGCCAGCAGCGGGCCGGGAGCCAAAATCGACAGGGGGCTGTTTTTT.

This clone showed up just once. The chain combines TRBV29-1 with TRBJ1-2; 7 bases fit TRBD1. Germline V gene lookup returns CDR1 SQVTM and CDR2 ANQGSEA. After removal of 7 bases from V and 4 bases from J, the junction contained 9 bases not matched to a gene. The CDR3 loop spans 13 amino acids. CDR3 in amino acids: CSAGTGQLYGYTF. The CDR3 DNA reads as TGCAGCGCTGGGACGGGACAGCTCTATGGCTACACCTTC.